This record concerns one T cell receptor beta chain sequence. Germline CDR1 KGHSH, CDR2 LQKENI. The CDR3 consists of 14 residues. Trimming took off 0 bases at V and 8 bases at J, with 11 bases between the two ends. Clones were sequenced by immunoSEQ multiplex PCR, and TCRdb holds only the in-frame ones, with some missing. The data contain over a million clones, 95% to 99% of them seen just once; the ten biggest clones take up about 0.4%. This sample is part of a study of shared clonotypes between healthy human individuals. The wider study: The study drew on a couple of women and a few men aged 18 to 49 as donors.

The receptor comes from a man aged 25 to 40 in good health. The sample was naive CD4+ T cells sorted from blood. Subset noted: CD45RA+ positively selected. V is TRBV18 and J is TRBJ2-1; the D is unclear. CDR3 bases: TGTGCCAGCTCACCACCAGACGCTCCGTATGAGCAGTTCTTC. It translates to CASSPPDAPYEQFF. Full variable domain (missing parts from reference TRBV18 and TRBJ2-1): NAGVMQNPRHLVRRRGQEARLRCSPMKGHSHVYWYRQLPEEGLKFMVYLQKENIIDESGMPKERFSAEFPKEGPSILRIQQVVRGDSAAYFCASSPPDAPYEQFFGPGTRLTVL.